These 12 T cell receptor beta chains came from one sample sequenced in a study of shared clonotypes between healthy human individuals. The protocol was immunoSEQ multiplex PCR, while the TCRdb copy is restricted to in-frame clones and leaves out a portion. The sample consists of roughly 660,000 clones, 90% of them appearing once. Sequencing was done on a sample of memory CD8+ T cells from PBMCs. As for subset: CD45RO+ cells pooled with CCR7-negative TemRA cells. Source of these receptors: a man in his late teens or twenties in good health. Some clones in this sample may be carry-over from other donors' samples.

The CDR3: CASSSRMDRDSYEQYF. CDR3 bases: TGTGCCAGCAGCTCCCGAATGGACAGGGACTCCTACGAGCAGTACTTC. This sequence joins TRBV7-2 and TRBJ2-7; TRBD1 matches 8 bases. Germline trimming cut 4 bases from V and 0 bases from J; bases unmatched to any gene: 8. The germline CDR1 and CDR2 sequences are SGHTA and FQGNSA. This CDR3 region has 16 residues.

The rearrangement links TRBV28 to TRBJ2-1; D is possibly TRBD1 or TRBD2 (5 bases each). V lost 3 bases and J 8 bases, leaving 17 bases between the germline ends. CDR1 and CDR2 (germline): MDHEN, SYDVKM. This CDR3 comprises 15 residues. The CDR3 region has the DNA TGTGCCAGCAGTTTTCCCGGGGCCCGTGGGGATGAGCAGTTCTTC. Its translation: CASSFPGARGDEQFF. The whole variable domain, filled in from reference TRBV28 and TRBJ2-1, reads DVKVTQSSRYLVKRTGEKVFLECVQDMDHENMFWYRQDPGLGLRLIYFSYDVKMKEKGDIPEGYSVSREKKERFSLILESASTNQTSMYLCASSFPGARGDEQFFGPGTRLTVL.

The rearrangement uses TRBV4-1 and TRBJ1-3; D is uncertain. The CDR3 runs to 15 residues. The germline V and J ends were trimmed by 1 base and 3 bases, with 10 bases remaining between them. Germline values: CDR1 MGHRA, CDR2 YSYEKL. DNA of the CDR3: TGCGCCAGCAGCCAAGTATCGGGGTTTGGAAACACCATATATTTT. Amino acids: CASSQVSGFGNTIYF.

The V gene is TRBV5-1, the J gene TRBJ2-7, with TRBD1 matching 7 bases. V was clipped by 2 bases and J by 0 bases; unmatched bases: 5. This CDR3 has 15 amino acids. Germline V gene data show CDR1 as SGHRS and CDR2 as YFSETQ. CDR3 region: CASSFTRDSSYEQYF. The DNA of the CDR3 is TGCGCCAGCAGCTTTACGAGGGACAGCTCCTACGAGCAGTACTTC.

V usage is TRBV27 and J usage is TRBJ2-3, with 9 nucleotides matching TRBD2. The CDR3 sequence is 16 residues long. Germline-derived CDR1 and CDR2 are MNHEY and SMNVEV (reference sequence). J gave up 2 bases and V 1 base, and 4 bases lay outside the gene matches. CDR3 loop: CASSLLSGRSTDTQYF. The DNA for the CDR3 is TGTGCCAGCAGTTTATTGAGCGGGAGGTCCACAGATACGCAGTATTTT.

Turning to this clone: Other DNA sequences in the same sample also yield this CDR3. This CDR3 reads CASSWTVNTEAFF. The CDR3 DNA reads as TGCGCCAGCAGCTGGACAGTGAACACTGAAGCTTTCTTT. V gene TRBV5-1 combines with J gene TRBJ1-1; a weak D match, TRBD1 (6 bases). CDR3 length: 13 amino acids. V gave up 3 bases and J gave up 0 bases, with 6 bases separating them. In germline, CDR1 is SGHRS, CDR2 YFSETQ. The full variable domain, with the rest looked up from reference TRBV5-1 and TRBJ1-1, is KAGVTQTPRYLIKTRGQQVTLSCSPISGHRSVSWYQQTPGQGLQFLFEYFSETQRNKGNFPGRFSGRQFSNSRSEMNVSTLELGDSALYLCASSWTVNTEAFFGQGTRLTVV.

This clone was recorded once. The rearrangement uses TRBV25-1 and TRBJ1-2; D uncertain. CDR3 length equals 12 residues. The germline CDR1 and CDR2 sequences are MGHDK and SYGVNS. Trimming stripped 7 bases from V and 8 bases from J, with 14 bases between. The chain's CDR3 is CASNSPTRGYTF. CDR3 nucleotides: TGTGCCAGCAACAGTCCTACGCGGGGCTACACCTTC.

The chain employs TRBV7-9 and TRBJ2-3, with a weak D call TRBD2 (5 bases). The length of the CDR3 is 13 residues. Per germline, CDR1 SEHNR and CDR2 FQNEAQ (reference sequence). V was clipped by 6 bases and J by 6 bases, with 13 bases between them. DNA for the CDR3: TGTGCCAGCAGACAACCTAGGAGGGATACGCAGTATTTT. It encodes CASRQPRRDTQYF.

The chain links TRBV19 to TRBJ2-1, with D possibly matching TRBD2 (6 bases). V was cut by 3 bases and J by 5 bases, with 14 bases left in between. The CDR3 totals 15 residues. CDR1 and CDR2 from the germline V gene are LNHDA and SQIVND (reference sequence). The CDR3: CASSILLAINNEQFF. CDR3 nucleotide sequence: TGTGCCAGTAGTATCTTGCTAGCGATCAACAATGAGCAGTTCTTC.

The CDR3 loop reads CASSSTSGKLGGELFF. The CDR3 DNA follows: TGTGCCAGCAGCTCCACTAGCGGGAAGTTGGGCGGGGAGCTGTTTTTT. This sequence joins TRBV7-2 and TRBJ2-2; TRBD2 agrees at 10 bases. Losses at the gene ends were 4 bases for V and 7 bases for J; bases not matched to a gene: 9. The V gene's germline CDR1 is SGHTA and CDR2 FQGNSA. The CDR3 is 16 residues long.

The chain links TRBV11-3 to TRBJ2-3; D is unclear. Trimming pared 3 bases from V and 6 bases from J, leaving 10 bases between. Germline CDR1 is SGHNT and CDR2 is YENEEA. The CDR3 sequence is 13 residues long. The CDR3 DNA reads as TGTGCCAGCAGCTTGTTTTTGGGGGATACGCAGTATTTT. Amino acid sequence: CASSLFLGDTQYF.

This sequence joins TRBV27 and TRBJ2-1; 8 bases line up with TRBD2. Germline V lookup: CDR1 MNHEY, CDR2 SMNVEV (reference sequence). The CDR3 loop spans 15 amino acids. Trimming cost V 6 bases and J 4 bases; bases outside gene matches: 8. The CDR3 loop reads CASSSSGRMYNEQFF. CDR3 bases: TGTGCCAGCAGCTCCAGCGGGAGAATGTACAATGAGCAGTTCTTC.